Presented here are 15 T cell receptor beta chains from one specimen sequenced in a study of cytomegalovirus exposure and HLA in healthy donors. 13 Jbeta primers and 60 Vbeta primers were used for the PCR. Using immunoSEQ multiplex PCR, the repertoire was profiled, and TCRdb retains in-frame clones only, with some absent. Counted here are 35,000 to 55,000 clones, roughly half occurring once; the ten biggest clones make up approximately 5.6%. Source material: PBMCs. The receptors originated from a man aged 60-69 years in good health and CMV-seronegative.

V usage is TRBV7-9 and J usage is TRBJ1-2, with TRBD1 as a possible D gene (5 bases). Germline V gene sequence: CDR1 SEHNR, CDR2 FQNEAQ (reference sequence). The V and J ends lost 5 bases and 8 bases respectively, with 18 bases between them. The CDR3 sequence is 14 residues long. CDR3 amino acids: CASSPLSGGSGYTF. DNA of the CDR3: TGTGCCAGCAGCCCTCTATCGGGGGGGAGCGGCTACACCTTC.

The CDR3 here is CASSIDRGADYNEQFF. DNA for the CDR3: TGTGCCAGTAGTATAGATCGGGGGGCCGACTACAATGAGCAGTTCTTC. V and J are TRBV19 and TRBJ2-1, with D possibly matching TRBD2 (7 bases). Trimming removed 0 bases at V and 3 bases at J, with 12 bases between. This CDR3 is 16 amino acids long. Germline V lookup: CDR1 LNHDA, CDR2 SQIVND (reference sequence).

This clone was seen only a few times. The chain combines TRBV29-1 with TRBJ2-1, with 8 bases matching TRBD1. Trimming took 6 bases from V and 2 from J; bases not matched to a gene: 12. The CDR3 is 16 amino acids. CDR1 and CDR2 (germline): SQVTM, ANQGSEA. CDR3 coding DNA: TGCAGCGTGGACTCGAGTATGGGACAGGCCTACAATGAGCAGTTCTTC. It codes for CSVDSSMGQAYNEQFF.

J is TRBJ1-1 and V is TRBV14, with a possible D match to TRBD1 (5 bases). Germline V gives CDR1 SGHDN, CDR2 FVKESK. V dropped 1 base and J dropped 6 bases, with 15 bases sitting between them. This CDR3 is 15 amino acids long. This chain's CDR3 is CASSQVKGPGAEAFF. CDR3 nucleotides: TGTGCCAGCAGCCAAGTAAAGGGGCCCGGAGCTGAAGCTTTCTTT.

This clone came up a few times. The rearrangement uses TRBV19 and TRBJ2-7; D unclear. The CDR3 length is 13 residues. V lost 3 bases, J lost 1 base, and 7 bases lay in between. Germline CDR1 reads LNHDA; CDR2 reads SQIVND (reference sequence). CDR3 bases: TGTGCCAGTAGTATCGACAATTCCTACGAGCAGTACTTC. This gives the protein CASSIDNSYEQYF.

This chain uses TRBV28 with TRBJ1-3; D not certain. CDR1 and CDR2 from the germline V gene are MDHEN and SYDVKM. V was cut by 2 bases and J by 0 bases, with 8 bases left in between. This CDR3 spans 15 amino acids. The CDR3 sequence: CASSLQASSGNTIYF. CDR3 nucleotide sequence: TGTGCCAGCAGTTTACAGGCAAGCTCTGGAAACACCATATATTTT.

V is TRBV6-1 and J is TRBJ1-1; possible D gene TRBD1, 5 bases. V was clipped by 8 bases and J by 3 bases, with 13 bases between them. Germline V CDR1 and CDR2: MNHNS, SASEGT. The CDR3 contains 13 residues. In DNA, the CDR3 is TGTGCCAGCTCCAGGGTTTGGGACACTGAAGCTTTCTTT. This gives the protein CASSRVWDTEAFF.

The CDR3 loop is CSGRQGGTDTQYF. CDR3 in DNA: TGCAGCGGGAGACAGGGAGGCACAGATACGCAGTATTTT. The chain combines TRBV29-1 with TRBJ2-3, with 7 bases that match TRBD1. Germline lookup yields CDR1 SQVTM and CDR2 ANQGSEA. V was pared by 7 bases and J by 1 base, with 5 bases of the junction left unmatched. The CDR3 consists of 13 residues.

The chain has TRBV6-1 and TRBJ1-2; TRBD1 agrees at 9 bases. The trim removed 4 bases at V and 8 bases at J, leaving 5 bases unmatched. Germline V gene sequence: CDR1 MNHNS, CDR2 SASEGT. CDR3 length: 13 residues. The CDR3 is CASSGGQGGGYTF. In nucleotides, the CDR3 is TGTGCCAGCAGTGGGGGACAGGGTGGCGGCTACACCTTC.

A few counts support this clone. J is TRBJ2-1 and V is TRBV5-6; D is ambiguous. The germline CDR1 and CDR2 sequences are SGHDT and YYEEEE. Trimming left V 0 bases short and J 14 bases short, with 9 bases between. The CDR3 is made up of 11 amino acids. The CDR3 region is CASSLDRFEFF. CDR3 DNA sequence: TGTGCCAGCAGCTTGGACAGATTCGAGTTCTTC. The full variable domain, in which reference TRBV5-6 and TRBJ2-1 provide the parts outside the CDR3, is DAGVTQSPTHLIKTRGQQVTLRCSPKSGHDTVSWYQQALGQGPQFIFQYYEEEERQRGNFPDRFSGHQFPNYSSELNVNALLLGDSALYLCASSLDRFEFFGPGTRLTVL.

This clone was seen a handful of times. The chain combines TRBV5-1 with TRBJ2-5; 10 positions match TRBD1. J gave up 5 bases and V 4 bases, and 11 bases lay outside the gene matches. The CDR3 loop spans 16 amino acids. Germline loops: CDR1 SGHRS, CDR2 YFSETQ. CDR3 in amino acids: CASSPNLGQGGETQYF. The CDR3 DNA is TGCGCCAGCAGCCCGAATCTCGGACAGGGGGGGGAGACCCAGTACTTC.

The rearrangement uses TRBV5-1 and TRBJ2-1; 8 bases match TRBD2. CDR1 and CDR2 (germline): SGHRS, YFSETQ. The CDR3 consists of 15 residues. Trimming removed 1 base from V and 6 bases from J; junction bases left unmatched: 6. CDR3 nucleotide sequence: TGCGCCAGCAGCTTGCGGCCTAGCGGGCCCAATGAGCAGTTCTTC. Its translation is CASSLRPSGPNEQFF.

This clone was counted between two and nine times. This chain uses TRBV10-3 with TRBJ2-3, with D perhaps matching TRBD1 (5 bases). Trimming took off 7 bases at V and 2 bases at J, with 10 bases between the two ends. This CDR3 comprises 13 residues. Looked up from germline, CDR1 is ENHRY and CDR2 is SYGVKD. The CDR3 reads CAITAGYTDTQYF. The CDR3 DNA is TGTGCCATCACTGCAGGGTACACAGATACGCAGTATTTT.

V gene TRBV5-1 combines with J gene TRBJ1-5, with TRBD1 matching 7 bases. CDR1 SGHRS and CDR2 YFSETQ come from the germline V gene. V trimming: 3 bases; J trimming: 6 bases; junction bases outside the gene matches: 6. This CDR3 spans 14 amino acids. Here the CDR3 reads CASSSTQGGQPQHF. DNA for the CDR3: TGCGCCAGCAGCTCCACCCAGGGGGGTCAGCCCCAGCATTTT.

V gene TRBV7-6 combines with J gene TRBJ2-7; 8 nucleotides agree with TRBD1. The V segment lost 5 bases and the J segment 2 bases; nucleotides outside the gene matches: 8. Germline V gives CDR1 SGHVS, CDR2 FNYEAQ. CDR3 length equals 15 residues. The CDR3 nucleotides read TGTGCCAGCAGCCCCCAGACAGGGGCCACCTACGAGCAGTACTTC. Translating it yields CASSPQTGATYEQYF.